This T cell receptor (beta chain) stems from a study of blood T cell repertoires in COVID-19. Looking at the study overall: Sample material is recorded as cDNA or gDNA derived from T cells, B-cell-depleted T cells, or PBMCs.

Authors' processing steps: Amplification of reference gene primers was used by the study to estimate nucleated cell counts. Clones were sequenced by immunoSEQ multiplex PCR, and TCRdb holds only the in-frame ones, with some missing. V and J calls and clone size are those listed in that table; D and trimming were worked out from the DNA. Of 25,000 to 35,000 clones listed, 81% were seen once; the top ten hold about 16%. Trimming removed 4 bases from V and 3 bases from J, with 23 bases in between. Germline V gene lookup returns CDR1 SNHLY and CDR2 FYNNEI. The CDR3 is 18 residues long. The sequenced material came from peripheral blood. The receptor comes from an older woman with acute or convalescent COVID-19. The gene calls are TRBV2 and TRBJ2-3; D may be TRBD2 (6 bases). CDR3 in amino acids: CASSVPRAGSASTDTQYF. The CDR3 DNA reads as TGTGCCAGCAGTGTCCCCCGGGCGGGGAGTGCGAGTACAGATACGCAGTATTTT.